The clone carrying this T cell receptor (beta chain) appeared many times. As yet, its antigen is unknown. From RNA, the CDR3 regions of TCR beta chains were amplified and sequenced. First-round RT-PCR with HTBI primers preceded a second-round multiplex PCR. TCRdb processed the multiplex PCR reads anew with MiXCR; each CDR3 protein has one entry. The sample consists of 660,000 or so distinct CDR3 sequences, about two fifths of them appearing once. The source of the sample is a study of Graves' ophthalmopathy and Graves' hyperthyroidism. Findings and limits, study-wide: The majority of expanded thyroid clonotypes above 0.001 frequency also occurred in blood.

Deletions cut 0 bases from V and 7 bases from J, with 13 bases between. This CDR3 spans 14 amino acids. Germline CDR1 and CDR2: ENHRY and SYGVKD. Sequenced sample: peripheral blood. The gene calls are TRBV10-3 and TRBJ2-7; D unresolved. This receptor was identified in an adult man with Graves' ophthalmopathy. CDR3 sequence reads: CAISESGQEREQYF. The CDR3 coding sequence is TGTGCCATCAGTGAGTCTGGCCAGGAAAGAGAGCAGTACTTC.